This T cell receptor beta chain originates from a study of T-cell memory formation after mild COVID-19. Of note for this clonotype: Antigen: not known.

TCRdb re-analysed the 5' RACE reads in MiXCR, keeping a single row per CDR3 protein. The table records some 190,000 distinct CDR3 sequences, 16% of them present only once. Study conclusions and caveats: Contracting clones localized mainly to CM and EM when CD4+ and mainly to EMRA when CD8+. Day 15 to 85 contracting clones showed balanced CD4/CD8; day 15 to 37 expanders favored CD4+. That cross-reactive memory joined was suggested by some responding clones appearing in pre-infection memory.

Sequencing used PBMCs or a T cell subset sorted from them (not recorded which). The TCR originated in an adult woman who had mild COVID-19 (a few samples of this study predate the infection). Cell type and time point are not known.

The CDR3, as DNA: TGTGCCAGCAGCAACGGACCTAACACTGAAGCTTTCTTT. Its protein is CASSNGPNTEAFF. The gene calls are TRBV7-3 and TRBJ1-1; D is unclear. CDR1 and CDR2 (germline): SGHTA, FQGTGA. The CDR3 is made up of 13 amino acids. Trimming took off 5 bases at V and 2 bases at J, with 9 bases between the two ends.